This entry concerns a single T cell receptor (beta chain). Original methodology: The assay estimated nucleated cells by amplifying reference gene primers. Data came from immunoSEQ multiplex PCR; TCRdb stores just in-frame clones and leaves some out. V, J and clone size were drawn from that table, and D and trimming were deduced from the DNA. The sample lists roughly 70,000 clones, roughly three quarters occurring once. The data derive from a study of blood T cell repertoires in COVID-19. About the research overall: Donors in the United States, Italy and Spain gave samples during acute or convalescent COVID-19. T cells, B-cell-depleted T cells, or PBMCs provided the cDNA or gDNA that served as material.

The sequence was collected from a woman in her sixties with acute or convalescent COVID-19. Source material: peripheral blood.

The CDR3: CASSSRDRGPKDTQYF. The DNA for the CDR3 is TGTGCCAGCAGCTCCCGGGACAGGGGGCCGAAAGATACGCAGTATTTT. The chain couples TRBV7-9 to TRBJ2-3, with 12 bases matching TRBD1. The trim removed 4 bases at V and 5 bases at J, leaving 7 bases unmatched. This CDR3 spans 16 amino acids. Per germline, CDR1 SEHNR and CDR2 FQNEAQ (reference sequence).